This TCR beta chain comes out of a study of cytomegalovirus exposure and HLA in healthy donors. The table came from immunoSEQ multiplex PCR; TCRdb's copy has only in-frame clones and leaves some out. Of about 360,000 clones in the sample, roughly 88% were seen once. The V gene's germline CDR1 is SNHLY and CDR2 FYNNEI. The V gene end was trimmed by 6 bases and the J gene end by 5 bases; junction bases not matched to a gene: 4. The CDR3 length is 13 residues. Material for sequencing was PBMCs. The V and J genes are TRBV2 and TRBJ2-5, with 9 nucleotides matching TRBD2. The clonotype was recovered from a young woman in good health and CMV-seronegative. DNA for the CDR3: TGTGCCAGCAGCATAGGGACTAGCGAGACCCAGTACTTC. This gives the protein CASSIGTSETQYF.